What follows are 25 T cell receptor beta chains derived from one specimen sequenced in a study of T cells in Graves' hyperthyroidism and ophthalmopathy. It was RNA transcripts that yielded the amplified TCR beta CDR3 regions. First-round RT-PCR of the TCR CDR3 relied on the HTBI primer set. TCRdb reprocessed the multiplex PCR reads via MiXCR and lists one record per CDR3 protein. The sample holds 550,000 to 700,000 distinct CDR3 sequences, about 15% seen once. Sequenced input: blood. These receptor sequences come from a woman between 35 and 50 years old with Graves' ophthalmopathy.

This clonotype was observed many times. CDR3 sequence: CASRSDRGNEQYF. The CDR3 coding sequence is TGTGCCAGCAGGTCGGACAGGGGGAACGAGCAGTACTTC. The J gene is TRBJ2-7, the V gene TRBV12-3 or TRBV12-4; 10 bases agree with TRBD1. The ends lost 6 bases at V and 5 bases at J; junction bases unmatched: 4. This CDR3 has 13 amino acids.

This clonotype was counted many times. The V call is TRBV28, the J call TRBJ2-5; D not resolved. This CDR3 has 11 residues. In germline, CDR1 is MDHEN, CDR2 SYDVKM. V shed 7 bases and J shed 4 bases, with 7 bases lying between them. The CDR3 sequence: CASIKGETQYF. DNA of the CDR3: TGTGCCAGCATCAAGGGAGAGACCCAGTACTTC.

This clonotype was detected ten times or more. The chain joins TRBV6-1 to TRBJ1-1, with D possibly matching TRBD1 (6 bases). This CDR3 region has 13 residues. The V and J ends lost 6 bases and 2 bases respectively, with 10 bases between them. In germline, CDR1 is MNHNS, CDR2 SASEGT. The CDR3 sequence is CASRGTINTEAFF. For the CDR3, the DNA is TGTGCCAGCAGAGGGACAATAAACACTGAAGCTTTCTTT.

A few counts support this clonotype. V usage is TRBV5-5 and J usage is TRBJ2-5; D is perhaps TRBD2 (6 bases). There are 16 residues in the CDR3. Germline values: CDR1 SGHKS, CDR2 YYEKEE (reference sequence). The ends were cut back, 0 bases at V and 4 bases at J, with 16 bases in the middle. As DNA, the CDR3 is TGTGCCAGCAGCTTGGTCCCAGTGGTGGGGGGAGAGACCCAGTACTTC. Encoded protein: CASSLVPVVGGETQYF.

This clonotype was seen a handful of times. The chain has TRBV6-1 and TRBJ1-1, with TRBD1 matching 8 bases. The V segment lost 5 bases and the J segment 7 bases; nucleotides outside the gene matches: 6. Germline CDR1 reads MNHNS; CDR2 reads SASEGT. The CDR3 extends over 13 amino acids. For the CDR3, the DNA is TGTGCCAGCAGTACCCAAGGACAGGGTGAAGCTTTCTTT. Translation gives CASSTQGQGEAFF.

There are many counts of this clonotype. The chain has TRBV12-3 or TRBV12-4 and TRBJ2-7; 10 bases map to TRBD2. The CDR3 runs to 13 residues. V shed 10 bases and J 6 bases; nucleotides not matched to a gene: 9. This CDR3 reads CATTTSGTFEQYF. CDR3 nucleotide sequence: TGTGCCACCACCACTAGCGGGACTTTCGAGCAGTACTTC.

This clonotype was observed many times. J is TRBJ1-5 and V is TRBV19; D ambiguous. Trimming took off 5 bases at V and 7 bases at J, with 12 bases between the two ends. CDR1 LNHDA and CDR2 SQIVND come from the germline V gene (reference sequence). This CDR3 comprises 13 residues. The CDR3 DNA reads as TGTGCCAGTAGTGTTAACGTGGTCCAGCCCCAGCATTTT. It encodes CASSVNVVQPQHF.

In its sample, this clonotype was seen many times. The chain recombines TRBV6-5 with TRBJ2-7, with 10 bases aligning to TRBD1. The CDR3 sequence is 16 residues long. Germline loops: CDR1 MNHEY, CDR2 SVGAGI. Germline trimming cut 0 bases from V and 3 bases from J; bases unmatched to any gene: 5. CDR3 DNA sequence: TGTGCCAGCAGTTACTCAGAGACAGGGGGCTTCTACGAGCAGTACTTC. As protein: CASSYSETGGFYEQYF.

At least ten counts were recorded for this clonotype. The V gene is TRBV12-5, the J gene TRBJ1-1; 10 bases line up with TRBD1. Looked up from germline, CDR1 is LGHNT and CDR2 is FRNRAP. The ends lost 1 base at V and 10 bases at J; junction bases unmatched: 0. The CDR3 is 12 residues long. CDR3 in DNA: TGTGCTAGTGGTTTGGGACAGGGGGCAGCTTTCTTT. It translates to CASGLGQGAAFF.

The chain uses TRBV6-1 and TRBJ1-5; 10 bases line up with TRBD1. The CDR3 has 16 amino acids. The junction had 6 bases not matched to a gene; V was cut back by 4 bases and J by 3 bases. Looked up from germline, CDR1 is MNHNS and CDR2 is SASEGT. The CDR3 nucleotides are TGTGCCAGCAGTGGGGTGACAGGGGGCTACAATCAGCCCCAGCATTTT. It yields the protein CASSGVTGGYNQPQHF.

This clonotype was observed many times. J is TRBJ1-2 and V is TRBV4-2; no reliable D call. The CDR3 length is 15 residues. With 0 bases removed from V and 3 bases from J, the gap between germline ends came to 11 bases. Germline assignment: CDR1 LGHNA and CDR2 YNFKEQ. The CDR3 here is CASSQDRAGDYGYTF. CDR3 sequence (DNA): TGTGCCAGCAGCCAAGATAGGGCGGGCGACTATGGCTACACCTTC.

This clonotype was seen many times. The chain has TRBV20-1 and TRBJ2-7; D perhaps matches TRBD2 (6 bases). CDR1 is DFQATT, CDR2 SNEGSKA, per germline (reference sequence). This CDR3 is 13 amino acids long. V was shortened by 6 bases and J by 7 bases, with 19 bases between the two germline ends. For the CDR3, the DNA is TGCAGTGCCGTCACTACCGGGGGTAGGGAGCAGTACTTC. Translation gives CSAVTTGGREQYF.

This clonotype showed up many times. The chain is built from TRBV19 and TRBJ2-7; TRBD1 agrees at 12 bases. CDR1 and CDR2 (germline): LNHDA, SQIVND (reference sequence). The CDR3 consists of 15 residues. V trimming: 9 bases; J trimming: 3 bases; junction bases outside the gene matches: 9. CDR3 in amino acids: CASSTRDRGHYEQYF. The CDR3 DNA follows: TGTGCCAGCAGCACCCGGGACAGGGGGCACTACGAGCAGTACTTC.

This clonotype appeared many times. The CDR3 here is CASGLGYQETQYF. CDR3 coding DNA: TGTGCCAGCGGCCTAGGCTACCAAGAGACCCAGTACTTC. The V gene is TRBV11-3, the J gene TRBJ2-5; D remains ambiguous. CDR3 length equals 13 residues. The V end was cut by 8 bases, the J end by 0 bases, with 10 bases between. From germline, CDR1 is SGHNT and CDR2 YENEEA.

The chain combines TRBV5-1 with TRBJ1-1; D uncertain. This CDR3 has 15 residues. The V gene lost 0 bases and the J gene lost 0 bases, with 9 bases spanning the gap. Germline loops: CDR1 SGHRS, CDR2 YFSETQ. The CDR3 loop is CASSLGPALNTEAFF. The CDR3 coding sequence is TGCGCCAGCAGCTTGGGTCCAGCTCTGAACACTGAAGCTTTCTTT.

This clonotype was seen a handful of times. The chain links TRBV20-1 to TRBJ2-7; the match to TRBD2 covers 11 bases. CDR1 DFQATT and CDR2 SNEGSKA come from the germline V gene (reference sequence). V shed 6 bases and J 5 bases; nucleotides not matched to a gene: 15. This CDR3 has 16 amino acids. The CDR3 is CSAFGTSGSQAHEQYF. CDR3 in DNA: TGCAGTGCATTCGGGACTAGCGGTAGTCAAGCCCACGAGCAGTACTTC.

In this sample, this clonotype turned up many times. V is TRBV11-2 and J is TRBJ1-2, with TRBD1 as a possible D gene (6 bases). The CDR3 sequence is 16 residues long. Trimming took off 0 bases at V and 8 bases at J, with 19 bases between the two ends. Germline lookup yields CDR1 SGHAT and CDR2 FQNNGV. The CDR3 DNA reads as TGTGCCAGCAGCTTAGAGAGTGGGGGCAGGGGTAGGGGCTACACCTTC. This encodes CASSLESGGRGRGYTF. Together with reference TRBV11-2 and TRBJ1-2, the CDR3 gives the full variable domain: EAGVAQSPRYKIIEKRQSVAFWCNPISGHATLYWYQQILGQGPKLLIQFQNNGVVDDSQLPKDRFSAERLKGVDSTLKIQPAKLEDSAVYLCASSLESGGRGRGYTFGSGTRLTVV.

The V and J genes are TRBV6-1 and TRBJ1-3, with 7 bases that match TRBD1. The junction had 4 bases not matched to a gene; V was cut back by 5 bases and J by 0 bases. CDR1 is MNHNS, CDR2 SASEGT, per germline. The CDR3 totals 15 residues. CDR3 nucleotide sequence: TGTGCCAGCAGTACCTCAGGGGGCTCTGGAAACACCATATATTTT. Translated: CASSTSGGSGNTIYF.

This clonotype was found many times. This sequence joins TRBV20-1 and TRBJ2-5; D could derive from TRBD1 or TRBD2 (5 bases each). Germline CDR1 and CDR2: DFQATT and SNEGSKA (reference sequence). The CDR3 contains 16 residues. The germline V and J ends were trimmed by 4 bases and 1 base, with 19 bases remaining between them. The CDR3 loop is CSATSRERSSQETQYF. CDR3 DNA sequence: TGCAGTGCTACAAGCAGGGAGCGTAGTAGCCAAGAGACCCAGTACTTC.

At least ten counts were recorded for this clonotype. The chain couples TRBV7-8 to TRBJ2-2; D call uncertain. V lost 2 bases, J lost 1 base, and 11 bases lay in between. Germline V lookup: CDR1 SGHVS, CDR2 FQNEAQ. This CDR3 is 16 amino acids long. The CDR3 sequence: CASSLSAAVNTGELFF. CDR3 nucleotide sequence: TGTGCCAGCAGCTTAAGCGCGGCTGTGAACACCGGGGAGCTGTTTTTT.

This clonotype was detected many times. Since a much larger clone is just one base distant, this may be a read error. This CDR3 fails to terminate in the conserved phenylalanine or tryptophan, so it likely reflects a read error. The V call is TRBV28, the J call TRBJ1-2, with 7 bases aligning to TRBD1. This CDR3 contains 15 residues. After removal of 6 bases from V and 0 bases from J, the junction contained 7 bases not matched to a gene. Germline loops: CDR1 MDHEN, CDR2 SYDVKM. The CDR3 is CASSSVDRSNYGYTL. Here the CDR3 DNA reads TGTGCCAGCAGCTCCGTGGACAGGTCTAACTATGGCTACACCCTC.

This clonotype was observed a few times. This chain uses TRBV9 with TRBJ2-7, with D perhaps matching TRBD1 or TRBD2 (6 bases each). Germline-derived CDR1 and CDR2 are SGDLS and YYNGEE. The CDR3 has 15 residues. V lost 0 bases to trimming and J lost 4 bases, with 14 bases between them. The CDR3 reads CASSVGGQAGYEQYF. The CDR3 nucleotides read TGTGCCAGCAGCGTAGGGGGGCAGGCGGGATACGAGCAGTACTTC.

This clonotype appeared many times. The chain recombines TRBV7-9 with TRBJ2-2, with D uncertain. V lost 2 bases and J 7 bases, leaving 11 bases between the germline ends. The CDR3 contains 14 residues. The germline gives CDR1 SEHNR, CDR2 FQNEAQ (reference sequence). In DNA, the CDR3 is TGTGCCAGCAGCTTAACCTCCCACGACGGGGAGCTGTTTTTT. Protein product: CASSLTSHDGELFF.

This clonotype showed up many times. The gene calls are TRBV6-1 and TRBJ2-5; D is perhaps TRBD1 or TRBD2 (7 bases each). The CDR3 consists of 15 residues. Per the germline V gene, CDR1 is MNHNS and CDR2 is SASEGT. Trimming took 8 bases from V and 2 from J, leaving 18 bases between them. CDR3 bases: TGTGCCAGCCGGAGCGCAGGGGGGGGACAAGAGACCCAGTACTTC. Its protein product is CASRSAGGGQETQYF.

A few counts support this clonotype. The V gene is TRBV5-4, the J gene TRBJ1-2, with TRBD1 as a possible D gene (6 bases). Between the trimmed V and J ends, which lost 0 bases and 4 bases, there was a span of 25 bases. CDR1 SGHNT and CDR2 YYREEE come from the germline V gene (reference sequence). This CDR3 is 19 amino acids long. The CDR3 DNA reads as TGTGCCAGCAGCTTGGTTATCGGCAGGGGAGTAAGTTTAGGCTATGGCTACACCTTC. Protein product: CASSLVIGRGVSLGYGYTF.